The 13 T cell receptor beta chains below come from one sample, sequenced in a study of blood T cell repertoires in COVID-19. Profiling relied on immunoSEQ multiplex PCR, and the TCRdb table lists in-frame clones only, not all of them. The data show under 100,000 clones, with just under 85% seen just once and 10% to 15% held by the top ten. The sequenced material came from peripheral blood. The receptors originated from a woman in her seventies with active or convalescent COVID-19.

The rearrangement uses TRBV9 and TRBJ1-3, with D unresolved. The CDR3 covers 14 residues. The V end was cut by 3 bases, the J end by 0 bases, with 7 bases between. Per germline, CDR1 SGDLS and CDR2 YYNGEE. The DNA for the CDR3 is TGTGCCAGCAGCGCCCCTTACTCTGGAAACACCATATATTTT. This sequence encodes CASSAPYSGNTIYF.

The chain is built from TRBV7-2 and TRBJ2-6, with D maybe TRBD2 (5 bases). Trimming left V 5 bases short and J 0 bases short, with 17 bases between. The CDR3 contains 18 residues. Germline CDR1 and CDR2: SGHTA and FQGNSA. This chain's CDR3 is CASSPTEARHSGANVLTF. In DNA form, the CDR3 reads TGTGCCAGCAGCCCGACGGAGGCACGACACTCTGGGGCCAACGTCCTGACTTTC.

The sample holds a few counts of this clone. The rearrangement joins TRBV5-4 to TRBJ1-2; D is uncertain. CDR1 is SGHNT and CDR2 is YYREEE in the germline V gene (reference sequence). CDR3 length equals 13 residues. Between the trimmed V and J ends, which lost 0 bases and 3 bases, there was a span of 6 bases. CDR3 DNA sequence: TGTGCCAGCAGCTTGGGCGGGGACTATGGCTACACCTTC. Amino acid sequence: CASSLGGDYGYTF.

The V and J genes are TRBV29-1 and TRBJ2-7; the D is unclear. CDR1 and CDR2 (germline): SQVTM, ANQGSEA. The V gene lost 6 bases and the J gene lost 2 bases, with 14 bases spanning the gap. The CDR3 length is 13 residues. The CDR3 region has the DNA TGCAGCGTCTCTGGTGCAGGAACCTACGAGCAGTACTTC. Protein: CSVSGAGTYEQYF.

The chain uses TRBV7-8 and TRBJ2-7; D not resolved. V shed 5 bases and J shed 3 bases, with 23 bases lying between them. The CDR3 is 17 residues long. Germline-derived CDR1 and CDR2 are SGHVS and FQNEAQ. The CDR3 DNA reads as TGTGCCAGCAGCACCCCAAGTGTGAGAAGCTCCATCTACGAGCAGTACTTC. Its translation is CASSTPSVRSSIYEQYF.

This clone was recorded a few times. The J gene is TRBJ1-2, the V gene TRBV27; TRBD1 agrees at 8 bases. The CDR3 contains 18 residues. CDR1 and CDR2 (germline): MNHEY, SMNVEV (reference sequence). Unmatched junction bases numbered 13, after V lost 0 bases and J lost 4 bases. The CDR3 spells CASSLSWRAGGSIYGYTF. CDR3 sequence (DNA): TGTGCCAGCAGTTTATCCTGGCGGGCAGGGGGCTCGATCTATGGCTACACCTTC.

This chain uses TRBV11-2 with TRBJ2-7, with 9 nucleotides matching TRBD2. CDR3 length: 15 residues. Unmatched junction bases numbered 8, after V lost 4 bases and J lost 4 bases. The germline gives CDR1 SGHAT, CDR2 FQNNGV. CDR3 DNA: TGTGCCAGCAGCTCAGCCGCGGGGGGGCGTTACGAGCAGTACTTC. Amino acids: CASSSAAGGRYEQYF.

The genes are TRBV11-3 and TRBJ2-5, with 11 bases identical to TRBD2. CDR1 is SGHNT and CDR2 is YENEEA in the germline V gene. Trimming took 5 bases from V and 7 from J; bases not matched to a gene: 3. The CDR3 extends over 13 amino acids. CDR3 region: CASSKGLAGTQYF. As DNA, the CDR3 is TGTGCCAGCAGCAAAGGACTAGCGGGGACCCAGTACTTC.

This chain connects TRBV7-9 to TRBJ2-1; TRBD2 might be the D (6 bases). The germline V and J ends were trimmed by 4 bases and 6 bases, with 19 bases remaining between them. Germline values: CDR1 SEHNR, CDR2 FQNEAQ (reference sequence). CDR3 length equals 16 residues. CDR3 region: CASSSEMGGYSNEQFF. CDR3 DNA sequence: TGTGCCAGCAGCTCCGAGATGGGGGGATATAGCAATGAGCAGTTCTTC. Variable domain in full (rest from reference TRBV7-9 and TRBJ2-1): DTGVSQNPRHKITKRGQNVTFRCDPISEHNRLYWYRQTLGQGPEFLTYFQNEAQLEKSRLLSDRFSAERPKGSFSTLEIQRTEQGDSAMYLCASSSEMGGYSNEQFFGPGTRLTVL.

The chain joins TRBV28 to TRBJ1-3, with D uncertain. The V end lost 6 bases, the J end lost 2 bases, and 17 bases lay between the germline ends. The CDR3 consists of 16 residues. CDR1 is MDHEN and CDR2 is SYDVKM in the germline V gene. The CDR3 reads CASSPSPGDPGNTIYF. The CDR3 region has the DNA TGTGCCAGCAGCCCCTCCCCCGGGGATCCTGGAAACACCATATATTTT.

In its sample, this clone was seen a few times. The genes are TRBV7-9 and TRBJ1-2; 9 positions match TRBD1. CDR3 length equals 15 residues. Germline V gives CDR1 SEHNR, CDR2 FQNEAQ (reference sequence). V lost 0 bases and J lost 8; bases outside the gene matches: 7. CDR3 bases: TGTGCCAGCAGCTTAGCCTCGACAGGGGGAAGGGGCTACACCTTC. Translated, it gives CASSLASTGGRGYTF.

The gene calls are TRBV7-2 and TRBJ2-2, with 7 bases aligning to TRBD1. The V gene end was trimmed by 5 bases and the J gene end by 4 bases; junction bases not matched to a gene: 13. The CDR3 length is 17 residues. CDR1 is SGHTA and CDR2 is FQGNSA in the germline V gene. The CDR3 DNA follows: TGTGCCAGCAGCCGGGACAGCTCACAATCAGGCACCGGGGAGCTGTTTTTT. It translates to CASSRDSSQSGTGELFF.

This sequence joins TRBV9 and TRBJ2-1, with 7 bases matching TRBD2. Trimming at V came to 4 bases and at J to 2 bases, leaving 3 bases not matched to a gene. Germline CDR1 is SGDLS and CDR2 is YYNGEE. The CDR3 loop spans 14 amino acids. The CDR3 sequence is CASSTGGAYNEQFF. CDR3 sequence (DNA): TGTGCCAGCAGCACGGGGGGTGCCTACAATGAGCAGTTCTTC.